This TCR beta chain emerged from a study of shared clonotypes between healthy human individuals. The wider study: Participating donors consisted of a couple of women and a few men aged 18 to 49.

Germline values: CDR1 SNHLY, CDR2 FYNNEI. The CDR3 consists of 12 residues. V shed 6 bases and J shed 2 bases, with 8 bases lying between them. The donors were all Caucasian adults (living in Nashville, Tennessee). Points from the study as a whole: Relative to their counterparts shared across all four donors, non-shared clonotypes exhibited diminished generation probabilities. The study found roughly 5.3% of naive CD4 clonotypes shared across a few donors.

Only in-frame clones appear in the TCRdb table, and some are missing; sequencing was by immunoSEQ multiplex PCR. This table has 950,000 to 1,100,000 clones, roughly 74% appearing once. Many counts were recorded for this clone. Antigen unknown. Source material: memory CD4+ T cells from PBMCs. The subset was: CD45RA-negative fraction. This sequence joins TRBV2 and TRBJ2-7, with D possibly TRBD1 on 5 matching bases. The TCR originated in a man aged 18 to 29 in good health. Some clones in this sample may be carry-over from other donors' samples. CDR3 DNA sequence: TGTGCCAGCAGCTTACAGGCCTACGAGCAGTACTTC. Its translation: CASSLQAYEQYF.